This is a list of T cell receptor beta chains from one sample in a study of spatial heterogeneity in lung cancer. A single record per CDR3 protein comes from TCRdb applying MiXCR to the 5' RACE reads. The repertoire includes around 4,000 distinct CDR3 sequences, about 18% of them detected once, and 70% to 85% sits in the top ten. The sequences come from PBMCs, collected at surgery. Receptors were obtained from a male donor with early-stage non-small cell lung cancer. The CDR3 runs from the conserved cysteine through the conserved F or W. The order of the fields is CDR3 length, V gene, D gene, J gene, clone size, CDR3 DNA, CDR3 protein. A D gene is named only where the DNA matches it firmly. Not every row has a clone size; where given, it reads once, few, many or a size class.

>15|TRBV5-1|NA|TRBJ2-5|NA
TGCGCCAGCAGCTTGGGGGGACCCATGCAAGAGACCCAGTACTTC
CASSLGGPMQETQYF
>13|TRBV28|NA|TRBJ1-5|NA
TGTGCCAGCATCAGGGGTGGCAATCAGCCCCAGCATTTT
CASIRGGNQPQHF
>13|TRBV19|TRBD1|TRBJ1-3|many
TGTGCCAGTAGAGACAGGGCTGGAAACACCATATATTTT
CASRDRAGNTIYF
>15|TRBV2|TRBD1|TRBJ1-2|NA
TGTGCCAGCAGAACCGGGACAGGGGGAGTCTATGGCTACACCTTC
CASRTGTGGVYGYTF
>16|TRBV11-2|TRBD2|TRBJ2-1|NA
TGTGCCAGCAGCTTAGACGCGGGAGTCGTCGCCAATGAGCAGTTCTTC
CASSLDAGVVANEQFF
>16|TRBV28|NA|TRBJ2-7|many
TGTGCCAGCAGTGGGCAGGGAGGCCCCTATCCTTACGAGCAGTACTTC
CASSGQGGPYPYEQYF
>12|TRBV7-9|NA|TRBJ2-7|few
TGTGCCAGCAGCGAGGGGACCGCCGAGCAGTACTTC
CASSEGTAEQYF
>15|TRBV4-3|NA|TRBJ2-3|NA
TGCGCCAGCAGCCAAGCGAGGGGACCCACAGATACGCAGTATTTT
CASSQARGPTDTQYF
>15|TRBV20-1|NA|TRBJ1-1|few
TGCAGTGCTAGAGATCAGGGCAGGGGAAACACTGAAGCTTTCTTT
CSARDQGRGNTEAFF
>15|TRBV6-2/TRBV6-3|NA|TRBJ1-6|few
TGTGCCAGCACCTTCGGGGGGGCTGTCAATTCACCCCTCCACTTT
CASTFGGAVNSPLHF
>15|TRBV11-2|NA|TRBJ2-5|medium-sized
TGTGCCAGCAGCGAGAGGGGGAGTTCAGGAGAGACCCAGTACTTC
CASSERGSSGETQYF
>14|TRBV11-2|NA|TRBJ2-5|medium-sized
TGTGCCAGCAGCCCCCCCGGGACCCAAGAGACCCAGTACTTC
CASSPPGTQETQYF
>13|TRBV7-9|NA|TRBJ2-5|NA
TGTGCCAGCAGCTGGAAGGGGCGAGAGACCCAGTACTTC
CASSWKGRETQYF
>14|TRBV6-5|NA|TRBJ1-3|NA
TGTGCCAGCAGTCTGGGGGGGTGGGGAAACACCATATATTTT
CASSLGGWGNTIYF
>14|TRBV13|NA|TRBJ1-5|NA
TGTGCCAGCAGCCTTCATGGAGGGGATCAGCCCCAGCATTTT
CASSLHGGDQPQHF
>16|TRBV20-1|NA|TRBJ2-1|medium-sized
TGCAGTGCTAGAGATCCGCGGTTTGCGGAGTACAATGAGCAGTTCTTC
CSARDPRFAEYNEQFF
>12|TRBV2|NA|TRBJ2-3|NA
TGTGCCAGCAGTCCAGGAGCAGATACGCAGTATTTT
CASSPGADTQYF
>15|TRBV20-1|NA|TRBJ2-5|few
TGCAGTGCTAGAGATAGTAGAACATCAGGGGAGACCCAGTACTTC
CSARDSRTSGETQYF
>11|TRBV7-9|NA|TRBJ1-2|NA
TGTGCCAGCAGCTATCAGGATGGCTACACCTTC
CASSYQDGYTF
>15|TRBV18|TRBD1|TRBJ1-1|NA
TGTGCCAGCTCACCCGGACAGGGGTTACGGACTGAAGCTTTCTTT
CASSPGQGLRTEAFF
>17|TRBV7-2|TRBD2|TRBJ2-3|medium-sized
TGTGCCAGCAGCTTAGGTAGCGGGGGCGTCCGCACAGATACGCAGTATTTT
CASSLGSGGVRTDTQYF
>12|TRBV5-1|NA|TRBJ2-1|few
TGCGCCAGCAGCCCAAGGACTGATGAGCAGTTCTTC
CASSPRTDEQFF
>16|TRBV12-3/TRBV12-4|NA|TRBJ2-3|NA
TGTGCCAGCAGTTTATCGGGTGGATCCCCTACAGATACGCAGTATTTT
CASSLSGGSPTDTQYF
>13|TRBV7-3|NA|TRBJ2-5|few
TGTGCCAGCAGCTTAGACAGACAAGAGACCCAGTACTTC
CASSLDRQETQYF
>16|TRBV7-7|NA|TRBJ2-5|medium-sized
TGTGCTAGCAGCTTAGAAGCGGTCCCCAGCCGGGAGACCCAGTACTTC
CASSLEAVPSRETQYF
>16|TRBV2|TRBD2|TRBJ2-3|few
TGTGCCAGCAGTGAGCAGCCTAGCGGGGGGGCAGATACGCAGTATTTT
CASSEQPSGGADTQYF
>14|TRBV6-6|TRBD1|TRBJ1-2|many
TGTGCCAGCAGTTACTCGACAGGGGAAGGAGGCTACACCTTC
CASSYSTGEGGYTF
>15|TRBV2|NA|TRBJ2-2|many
TGTGCCAGCAGATACAGTGACGCGAACACCGGGGAGCTGTTTTTT
CASRYSDANTGELFF
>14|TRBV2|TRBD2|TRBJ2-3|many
TGTGCCAGCAGATCGGGACTAGCGGTAGATACGCAGTATTTT
CASRSGLAVDTQYF
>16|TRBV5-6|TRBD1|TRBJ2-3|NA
TGTGCCAGCAGCCGATCAGGGGGCTCCAACACAGATACGCAGTATTTT
CASSRSGGSNTDTQYF
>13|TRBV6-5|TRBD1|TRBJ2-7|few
TGTGCCAGCAGTTACCAGGGGGCGTACGAGCAGTACTTC
CASSYQGAYEQYF
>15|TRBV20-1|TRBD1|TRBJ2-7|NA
TGCAGTGCTAGACCTCCGGGACAGGGGCCCTACGAGCAGTACTTC
CSARPPGQGPYEQYF
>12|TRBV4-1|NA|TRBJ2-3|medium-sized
TGCGCCAGCAGCCAAGTGGTAGATACGCAGTATTTT
CASSQVVDTQYF
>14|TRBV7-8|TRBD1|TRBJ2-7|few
TGTGCCAGCAGCCCGCGAGGACAGGGCCACGAGCAGTACTTC
CASSPRGQGHEQYF
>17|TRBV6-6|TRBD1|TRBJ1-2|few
TGTGCCAGCAGGGGACCGGGACAGGGGGCAACAAACTATGGCTACACCTTC
CASRGPGQGATNYGYTF
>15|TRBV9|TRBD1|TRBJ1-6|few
TGTGCCAGCAGCGCAACCTGGGACAGGGGTTCACCCCTCCACTTT
CASSATWDRGSPLHF
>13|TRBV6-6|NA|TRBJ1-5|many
TGTGCCAGCACCTCAGGGTCGGTTCAGCCCCAGCATTTT
CASTSGSVQPQHF
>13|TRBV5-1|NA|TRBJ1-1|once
TGCGCCAGCAGCGAAAGCGGGATCACTGAAGCTTTCTTT
CASSESGITEAFF
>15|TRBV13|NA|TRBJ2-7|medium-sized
TGTGCCAGCAGCTCGAGACAGGTCTACGAGTACGAGCAGTACTTC
CASSSRQVYEYEQYF
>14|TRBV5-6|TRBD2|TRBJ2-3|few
TGTGCCAGCAGCGAGACTAGCGGGGGAGATACGCAGTATTTT
CASSETSGGDTQYF
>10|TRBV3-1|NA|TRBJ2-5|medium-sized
TGTGCCAGCAGCCAAGGAGTCCAGTACTTC
CASSQGVQYF
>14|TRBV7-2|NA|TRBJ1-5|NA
TGTGCCAGCAGCCTTGCATATAGCAATCAGCCCCAGCATTTT
CASSLAYSNQPQHF
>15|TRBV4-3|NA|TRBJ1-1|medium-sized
TGCGCCAGCAGCCAGGATTCTGTTTCAAACACTGAAGCTTTCTTT
CASSQDSVSNTEAFF
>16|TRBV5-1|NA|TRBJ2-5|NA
TGCGCCAGCAGCTTGACAGGATGGGGACCGGGAGAGACCCAGTACTTC
CASSLTGWGPGETQYF
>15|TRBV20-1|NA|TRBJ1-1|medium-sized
TGCAGTGCTAGAGATGTCTTAGGGGTGAACACTGAAGCTTTCTTT
CSARDVLGVNTEAFF
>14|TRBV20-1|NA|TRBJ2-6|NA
TGCAGTGCTTCCAGACAGCCTGGGGCCAACGTCCTGACTTTC
CSASRQPGANVLTF
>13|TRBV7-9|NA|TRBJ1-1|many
TGTGCCAGCAGCCCCAGATCCCCCGGAGGAGCTTTCTTT
CASSPRSPGGAFF
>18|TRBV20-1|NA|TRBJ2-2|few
TGCAGTGCTAGGTCCAATTGGGGGGAGGGACAATTTGCCGGGGAGCTGTTTTTT
CSARSNWGEGQFAGELFF
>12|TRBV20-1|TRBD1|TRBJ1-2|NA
TGCAGCCTCGGACAGGGCCTCTATGGCTACACCTTC
CSLGQGLYGYTF
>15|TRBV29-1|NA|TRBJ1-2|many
TGCAGCGTTGAAGACGGTCTCCACGACATCGATGGCTACACCTTC
CSVEDGLHDIDGYTF
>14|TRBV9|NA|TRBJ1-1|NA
TGTGCCAGCAGCGTAGCCGATGGTGACACTGAAGCTTTCTTT
CASSVADGDTEAFF
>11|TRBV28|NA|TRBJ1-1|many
TGTGCCAGCAGGGTGAACACTGAAGCTTTCTTT
CASRVNTEAFF
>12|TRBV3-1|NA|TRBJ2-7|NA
TGTGCCAGCAGCCAAGAGGGGAAAGAGCAGTACTTC
CASSQEGKEQYF
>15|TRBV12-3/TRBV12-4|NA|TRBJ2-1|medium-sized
TGTGCCAGCACCCCCCGGGCGCTCCGGGGCAATGAGCAGTTCTTC
CASTPRALRGNEQFF
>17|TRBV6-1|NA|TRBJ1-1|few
TGTGCCAGCAGGAAAATGACAAACAGGGTTGTGAACACTGAAGCTTTCTTT
CASRKMTNRVVNTEAFF
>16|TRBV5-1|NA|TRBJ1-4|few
TGCGCCAGCAGACGAGGACAGCGTAACACTAATGAAAAACTGTTTTTT
CASRRGQRNTNEKLFF
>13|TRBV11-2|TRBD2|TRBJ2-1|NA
TGTGCCAGCAGCTTGAGAGGAAGGACTAGCTCGTTCTTC
CASSLRGRTSSFF